The 27 T cell receptor beta chains below come from one sample, sequenced in a study of T-cell memory formation after mild COVID-19. TCRdb itself ran the 5' RACE reads through MiXCR, one entry per CDR3 protein. The data show roughly 120,000 distinct CDR3 sequences, roughly 15% seen once. The specimen sequenced was PBMCs or a T cell subset sorted from them (not recorded which). Receptor source: an adult woman who had mild COVID-19 (a few samples of this study predate the infection). Cell type and time point are not known.

This clonotype was seen a few times. The V gene is TRBV20-1, the J gene TRBJ2-3; TRBD2 might be the D (7 bases). The CDR3 has 14 residues. The V end lost 5 bases, the J end lost 0 bases, and 12 bases lay between the germline ends. The germline V gene has CDR1 DFQATT and CDR2 SNEGSKA (reference sequence). In DNA form, the CDR3 reads TGCAGTGCTCCGGGGGGCTTAAGCACAGATACGCAGTATTTT. Translating gives CSAPGGLSTDTQYF.

This clonotype was observed a few times. The V call is TRBV5-1, the J call TRBJ2-1, with 11 bases that match TRBD2. This CDR3 spans 21 amino acids. Germline V lookup: CDR1 SGHRS, CDR2 YFSETQ. Trimming at V came to 0 bases and at J to 0 bases, leaving 14 bases not matched to a gene. CDR3 sequence (DNA): TGCGCCAGCAGCTTGGGGCTAGCGGGAGGATTATTTAACAGCTCCTACAATGAGCAGTTCTTC. Its protein product is CASSLGLAGGLFNSSYNEQFF.

V gene TRBV5-1 combines with J gene TRBJ1-2; D is unresolved. The V gene lost 3 bases and the J gene lost 8 bases, with 17 bases spanning the gap. Germline values: CDR1 SGHRS, CDR2 YFSETQ. This CDR3 is 14 amino acids long. The DNA of the CDR3 is TGCGCCAGCAGCTCTGAGGCAGGAACGGGAGGCTACACCTTC. Translating gives CASSSEAGTGGYTF.

This chain links TRBV7-2 with TRBJ2-4; 9 bases are a match to TRBD1. The CDR3 spans 20 residues. Germline V CDR1 and CDR2: SGHTA, FQGNSA. With 5 bases clipped from V and 1 base from J, the junction kept 18 bases outside the gene matches. The CDR3 loop reads CASSQAAGQGYLFAKNIQYF. The DNA for the CDR3 is TGTGCCAGCAGCCAAGCGGCGGGACAGGGTTATTTATTCGCCAAAAACATTCAGTACTTC.

This clonotype appeared many times. The chain couples TRBV7-2 to TRBJ2-3; D may correspond to TRBD1 or TRBD2 (5 bases each). V was trimmed by 5 bases and J by 4 bases, leaving 16 bases between them. The V gene's germline CDR1 is SGHTA and CDR2 FQGNSA. The CDR3 covers 15 residues. The DNA of the CDR3 is TGTGCCAGCAGCCCCCCGGGGAAGGGGCCAGATACGCAGTATTTT. Translation: CASSPPGKGPDTQYF.

The chain carries TRBV7-9 and TRBJ2-1, with D maybe TRBD2 (6 bases). The CDR3 covers 16 residues. Trimming pared 0 bases from V and 9 bases from J, leaving 18 bases between. Germline CDR1 is SEHNR and CDR2 is FQNEAQ (reference sequence). For the CDR3, the DNA is TGTGCCAGCAGCTTAGCCTCGGGACTGGGGTACGGTGAGCAGTTCTTC. This gives the protein CASSLASGLGYGEQFF.

In this sample, this clonotype turned up a few times. The chain is built from TRBV5-1 and TRBJ2-3; D gene uncertain. Trimming shortened V by 4 bases and J by 4 bases, and 16 bases separated the two germline ends. Germline V gene data show CDR1 as SGHRS and CDR2 as YFSETQ. CDR3 size: 15 residues. The CDR3 region is CASSPGPNSADTQYF. CDR3 coding DNA: TGCGCCAGCAGCCCGGGTCCGAACAGCGCAGATACGCAGTATTTT.

This chain joins TRBV7-2 and TRBJ2-1; TRBD2 aligns across 7 bases. CDR1 and CDR2 from the germline V gene are SGHTA and FQGNSA. Trimming took 1 base from V and 4 from J; bases not matched to a gene: 4. The CDR3 contains 15 residues. The CDR3 reads CASSLVPGGYNEQFF. Written as DNA, the CDR3 is TGTGCCAGCAGCTTAGTTCCGGGGGGATACAATGAGCAGTTCTTC.

The J gene is TRBJ2-1, the V gene TRBV12-3 or TRBV12-4; 7 nucleotides match TRBD2. This CDR3 has 14 amino acids. V dropped 3 bases and J dropped 9; count of bases not matched to a gene: 8. The CDR3 is CASSFYITGGEQFF. The CDR3 DNA sequence: TGTGCCAGCAGTTTTTACATAACGGGGGGTGAGCAGTTCTTC.

The chain recombines TRBV20-1 with TRBJ2-5; a weak D match, TRBD2 (6 bases). V was cut by 1 base and J by 1 base, with 13 bases left in between. The germline gives CDR1 DFQATT, CDR2 SNEGSKA (reference sequence). This CDR3 contains 15 residues. The CDR3 loop is CSARGPRDFQETQYF. The CDR3 region has the DNA TGCAGTGCTAGAGGGCCCCGGGACTTCCAAGAGACCCAGTACTTC.

The CDR3 spells CASSLSGLAYEQYF. CDR3 sequence (DNA): TGTGCCAGCAGTTTATCGGGACTAGCCTACGAGCAGTACTTC. The rearrangement joins TRBV27 to TRBJ2-7; 8 bases match TRBD2. CDR3 size: 14 residues. CDR1 is MNHEY, CDR2 SMNVEV, per germline (reference sequence). V shed 0 bases and J 2 bases; nucleotides not matched to a gene: 0.

Only a few counts were recorded for this clonotype. The chain has TRBV7-6 and TRBJ1-4; 8 positions agree with TRBD1. V was clipped by 0 bases and J by 8 bases; unmatched bases: 2. The CDR3 is 14 amino acids. Germline-derived CDR1 and CDR2 are SGHVS and FNYEAQ. The CDR3 sequence: CASSLARGHEKLFF. The DNA of the CDR3 is TGTGCCAGCAGCTTAGCCAGGGGGCACGAAAAACTGTTTTTT.

There are many counts of this clonotype. V usage is TRBV12-3 or TRBV12-4 and J usage is TRBJ2-1; D gene uncertain. CDR3 length equals 13 residues. V was cut by 1 base and J by 8 bases, with 9 bases left in between. CDR3 sequence reads: CASSLDLGHEQFF. As DNA, the CDR3 is TGTGCCAGCAGTTTAGACCTCGGGCATGAGCAGTTCTTC.

This sequence joins TRBV12-3 or TRBV12-4 and TRBJ2-7; maybe TRBD2 (6 bases). The CDR3 spans 14 residues. Trimming took off 8 bases at V and 2 bases at J, with 16 bases between the two ends. The CDR3 DNA reads as TGTGCCAGCTCACGGGAGTTCAACCCCTACGAGCAGTACTTC. It is translated as CASSREFNPYEQYF.

The chain combines TRBV20-1 with TRBJ1-5; tentative D call: TRBD1 (5 bases). Germline assignment: CDR1 DFQATT and CDR2 SNEGSKA (reference sequence). Trimming left V 7 bases short and J 2 bases short, with 15 bases between. This CDR3 region has 14 residues. In nucleotides, the CDR3 is TGCAGTGGGTACCGTGGGGGGGGCAATCAGCCCCAGCATTTT. Protein sequence: CSGYRGGGNQPQHF.

The CDR3 DNA sequence: TGTGCCAGCAGACAGGGAGCTGGAAACACCATATATTTT. Protein sequence: CASRQGAGNTIYF. The rearrangement joins TRBV6-5 to TRBJ1-3, with D tentatively TRBD1 (6 bases). The germline V gene has CDR1 MNHEY and CDR2 SVGAGI. The V end lost 6 bases, the J end lost 2 bases, and 8 bases lay between the germline ends. This CDR3 has 13 amino acids.

This clonotype was recorded a few times. The J gene is TRBJ2-2, the V gene TRBV7-2; D unclear. V lost 9 bases to trimming and J lost 6 bases, with 11 bases between them. The CDR3 is 12 amino acids. Germline CDR1 and CDR2: SGHTA and FQGNSA. CDR3 DNA sequence: TGTGCCAGGGGGATGGGATCCGGGGAGCTGTTTTTT. Residues: CARGMGSGELFF.

This clonotype was observed a few times. The J gene is TRBJ2-2, the V gene TRBV4-3, with D possibly TRBD1 on 6 matching bases. V lost 0 bases, J lost 6 bases, and 23 bases lay in between. Germline V gene lookup returns CDR1 LGHNA and CDR2 YSLEER. CDR3 length equals 19 residues. CDR3 region: CASSQDRRSAGASAGELFF. The CDR3 bases are TGCGCCAGCAGCCAAGATAGGAGATCGGCAGGGGCGTCCGCCGGGGAGCTGTTTTTT.

This clonotype was detected a few times. CDR3 DNA: TGTGCCAGCAGGTGGGGTGTTACCATCTCCACAGATACGCAGTATTTT. Protein product: CASRWGVTISTDTQYF. This chain links TRBV2 with TRBJ2-3; D gene uncertain. CDR1 and CDR2 from the germline V gene are SNHLY and FYNNEI. V gave up 6 bases and J gave up 2 bases, with 18 bases separating them. The CDR3 sequence is 16 residues long.

V and J are TRBV7-2 and TRBJ2-7; 7 nucleotides agree with TRBD1. Germline CDR1 and CDR2: SGHTA and FQGNSA. V gave up 4 bases and J gave up 7 bases; unmatched junction bases: 13. The CDR3 runs 15 residues. The CDR3 loop is CASSSTGVLSGEQYF. The CDR3 region has the DNA TGTGCCAGCAGCTCAACAGGGGTTCTCTCGGGGGAGCAGTACTTC.

This clonotype appeared a few times. The CDR3 spells CASSPDRMGETQYF. As DNA, the CDR3 is TGTGCCAGCAGCCCGGATCGGATGGGGGAGACCCAGTACTTC. The V gene is TRBV7-3, the J gene TRBJ2-5, with D unresolved. Trimming removed 5 bases at V and 5 bases at J, with 15 bases between. The CDR3 length is 14 residues. Germline lookup yields CDR1 SGHTA and CDR2 FQGTGA.

This clonotype was counted between two and nine times. The CDR3 loop reads CASKPSSNSDTQYF. CDR3 in DNA: TGTGCCAGCAAACCATCGTCGAACTCAGATACGCAGTATTTT. The rearrangement uses TRBV5-6 and TRBJ2-3; D is undetermined. V lost 6 bases, J lost 4 bases, and 15 bases lay in between. CDR1 is SGHDT and CDR2 is YYEEEE in the germline V gene. This CDR3 region has 14 residues.

The gene calls are TRBV7-8 and TRBJ1-1, with 10 bases lining up with TRBD1. Losses at the gene ends were 5 bases for V and 3 bases for J; bases not matched to a gene: 12. In germline, CDR1 is SGHVS, CDR2 FQNEAQ. The CDR3 runs to 17 residues. CDR3 DNA sequence: TGTGCCAGCAGCATCCCCGGGACAGGGGAAGGGGACACTGAAGCTTTCTTT. Amino acids: CASSIPGTGEGDTEAFF.

There are a few counts of this clonotype. V is TRBV29-1 and J is TRBJ1-1; D is ambiguous. The germline CDR1 and CDR2 sequences are SQVTM and ANQGSEA. Trimming shortened V by 3 bases and J by 0 bases, and 11 bases separated the two germline ends. The CDR3 sequence is 14 residues long. The CDR3 loop reads CSVDYRPLNTEAFF. DNA for the CDR3: TGCAGCGTTGATTACCGACCATTGAACACTGAAGCTTTCTTT. Based on the CDR3 plus reference TRBV29-1 and TRBJ1-1, the full variable domain is SAVISQKPSRDICQRGTSLTIQCQVDSQVTMMFWYRQQPGQSLTLIATANQGSEATYESGFVIDKFPISRPNLTFSTLTVSNMSPEDSSIYLCSVDYRPLNTEAFFGQGTRLTVV.

This sequence joins TRBV7-9 and TRBJ2-2; D tentatively fits TRBD1 or TRBD2 (6 bases each). CDR3 length equals 14 residues. V lost 7 bases and J lost 5, with 14 bases in between. Germline V lookup: CDR1 SEHNR, CDR2 FQNEAQ (reference sequence). CDR3 DNA sequence: TGTGCCAGCATGGGGGGCTTCGGGACCGGGGAGCTGTTTTTT. Encoded protein: CASMGGFGTGELFF.

The V gene is TRBV12-3 or TRBV12-4, the J gene TRBJ1-5; D is unresolved. The germline V and J ends were trimmed by 2 bases and 6 bases, with 11 bases remaining between them. The CDR3 length is 14 residues. The CDR3 loop is CASSLHGFGQPQHF. The CDR3 nucleotides read TGTGCCAGCAGTTTACACGGTTTCGGTCAGCCCCAGCATTTT.

This clonotype was seen a handful of times. The chain recombines TRBV7-9 with TRBJ2-7; 8 bases align to TRBD1. CDR1 is SEHNR, CDR2 FQNEAQ, per germline (reference sequence). J gave up 3 bases and V 0 bases, and 19 bases lay outside the gene matches. The CDR3 extends over 20 amino acids. The CDR3 DNA reads as TGTGCCAGCAGCTTAGCCACCGGACAGGGAAAGAAATCTGTTCTCTACGAGCAGTACTTC. Translated: CASSLATGQGKKSVLYEQYF.